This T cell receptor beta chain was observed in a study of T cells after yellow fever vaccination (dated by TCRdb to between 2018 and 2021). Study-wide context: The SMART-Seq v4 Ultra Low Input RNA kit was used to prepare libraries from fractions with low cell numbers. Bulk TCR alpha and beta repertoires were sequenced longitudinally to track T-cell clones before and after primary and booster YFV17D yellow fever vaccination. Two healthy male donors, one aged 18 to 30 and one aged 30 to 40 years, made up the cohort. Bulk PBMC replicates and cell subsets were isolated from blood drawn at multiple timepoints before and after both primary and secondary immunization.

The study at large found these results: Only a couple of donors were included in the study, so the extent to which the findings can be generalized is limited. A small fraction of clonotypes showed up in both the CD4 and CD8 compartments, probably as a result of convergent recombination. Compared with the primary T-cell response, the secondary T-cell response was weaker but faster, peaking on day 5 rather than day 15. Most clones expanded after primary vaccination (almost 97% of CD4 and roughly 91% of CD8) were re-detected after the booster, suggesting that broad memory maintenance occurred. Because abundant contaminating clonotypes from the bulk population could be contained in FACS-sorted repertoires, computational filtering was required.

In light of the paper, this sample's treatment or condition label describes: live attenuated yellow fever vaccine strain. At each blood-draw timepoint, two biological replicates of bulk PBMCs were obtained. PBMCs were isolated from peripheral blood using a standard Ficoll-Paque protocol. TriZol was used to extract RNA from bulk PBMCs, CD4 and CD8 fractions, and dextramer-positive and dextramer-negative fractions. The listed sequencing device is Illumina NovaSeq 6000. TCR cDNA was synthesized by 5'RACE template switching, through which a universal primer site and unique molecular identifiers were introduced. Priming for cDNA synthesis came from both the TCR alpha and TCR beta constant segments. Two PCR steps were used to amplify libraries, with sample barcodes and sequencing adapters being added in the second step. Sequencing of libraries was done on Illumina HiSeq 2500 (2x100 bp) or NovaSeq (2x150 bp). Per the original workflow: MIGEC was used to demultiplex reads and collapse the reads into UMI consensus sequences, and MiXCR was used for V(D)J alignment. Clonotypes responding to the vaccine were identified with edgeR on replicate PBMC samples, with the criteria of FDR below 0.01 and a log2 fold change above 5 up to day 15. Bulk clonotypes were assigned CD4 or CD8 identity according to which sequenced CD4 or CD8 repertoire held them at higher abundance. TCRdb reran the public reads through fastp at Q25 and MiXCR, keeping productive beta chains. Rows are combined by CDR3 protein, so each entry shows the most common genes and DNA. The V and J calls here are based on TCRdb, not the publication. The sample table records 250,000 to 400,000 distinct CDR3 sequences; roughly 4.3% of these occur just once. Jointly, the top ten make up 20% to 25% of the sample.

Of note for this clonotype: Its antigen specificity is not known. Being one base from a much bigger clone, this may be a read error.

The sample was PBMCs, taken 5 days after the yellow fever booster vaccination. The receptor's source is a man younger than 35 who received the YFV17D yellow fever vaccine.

The CDR3: CSSSLAGGSYEQYV. The nucleotide sequence reads as follows: TGCTCCAGCAGCTTGGCGGGGGGCTCCTACGAGCAGTACGTC. The sequence links TRBV5-1 to TRBJ2-7; the junction holds 8 bases that match TRBD2. The CDR3 has 14 amino acids, counting the end cysteine and valine. The DNA shown is the 42-base CDR3, in frame from base 1. CDR1 and CDR2, looked up from the germline V gene, are SGHRS and YFSETQ.